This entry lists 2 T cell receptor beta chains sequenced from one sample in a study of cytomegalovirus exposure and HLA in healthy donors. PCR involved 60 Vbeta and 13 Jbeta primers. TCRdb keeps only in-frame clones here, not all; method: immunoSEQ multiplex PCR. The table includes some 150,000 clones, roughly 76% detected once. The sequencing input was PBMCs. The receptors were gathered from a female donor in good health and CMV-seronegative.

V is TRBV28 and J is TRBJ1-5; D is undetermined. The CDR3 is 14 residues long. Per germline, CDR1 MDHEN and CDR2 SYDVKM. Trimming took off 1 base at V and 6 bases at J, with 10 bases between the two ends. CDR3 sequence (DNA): TGTGCCAGCAGTTTATACAGAGCGGGTCAGCCCCAGCATTTT. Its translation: CASSLYRAGQPQHF.

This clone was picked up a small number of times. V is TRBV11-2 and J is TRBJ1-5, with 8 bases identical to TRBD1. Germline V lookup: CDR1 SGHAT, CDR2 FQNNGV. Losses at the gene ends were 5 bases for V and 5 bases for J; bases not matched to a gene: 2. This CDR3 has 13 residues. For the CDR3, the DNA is TGTGCCAGCAGCCTGGACAGGGATCAGCCCCAGCATTTT. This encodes CASSLDRDQPQHF.